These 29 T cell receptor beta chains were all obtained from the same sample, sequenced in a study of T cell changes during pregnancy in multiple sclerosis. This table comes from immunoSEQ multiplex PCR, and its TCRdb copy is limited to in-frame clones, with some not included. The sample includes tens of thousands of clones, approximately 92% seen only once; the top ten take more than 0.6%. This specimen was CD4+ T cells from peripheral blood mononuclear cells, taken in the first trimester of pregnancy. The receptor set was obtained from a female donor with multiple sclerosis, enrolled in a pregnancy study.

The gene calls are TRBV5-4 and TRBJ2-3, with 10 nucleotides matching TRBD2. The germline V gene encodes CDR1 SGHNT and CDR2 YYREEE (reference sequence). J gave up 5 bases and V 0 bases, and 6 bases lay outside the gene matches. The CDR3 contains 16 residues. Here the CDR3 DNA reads TGTGCCAGCAGCTTGGGAGTACTAGCGGGATTAGATACGCAGTATTTT. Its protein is CASSLGVLAGLDTQYF.

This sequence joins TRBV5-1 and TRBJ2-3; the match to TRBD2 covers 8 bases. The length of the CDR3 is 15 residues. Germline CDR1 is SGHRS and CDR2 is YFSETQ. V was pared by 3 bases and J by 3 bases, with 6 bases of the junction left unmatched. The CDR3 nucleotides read TGCGCCAGCAGCTCTCCGGGACTAGGAACAGATACGCAGTATTTT. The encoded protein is CASSSPGLGTDTQYF.

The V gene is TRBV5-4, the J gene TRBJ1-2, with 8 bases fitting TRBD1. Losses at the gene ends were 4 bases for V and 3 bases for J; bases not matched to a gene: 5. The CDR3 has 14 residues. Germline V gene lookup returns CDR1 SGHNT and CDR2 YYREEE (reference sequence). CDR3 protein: CASSPQTGDYGYTF. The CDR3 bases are TGTGCCAGCAGCCCCCAGACAGGGGACTATGGCTACACCTTC.

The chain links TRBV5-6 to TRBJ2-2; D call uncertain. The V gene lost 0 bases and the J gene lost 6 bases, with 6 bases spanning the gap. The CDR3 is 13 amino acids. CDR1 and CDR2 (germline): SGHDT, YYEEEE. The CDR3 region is CASSLVRAGELFF. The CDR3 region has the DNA TGTGCCAGCAGCTTGGTGCGAGCCGGGGAGCTGTTTTTT.

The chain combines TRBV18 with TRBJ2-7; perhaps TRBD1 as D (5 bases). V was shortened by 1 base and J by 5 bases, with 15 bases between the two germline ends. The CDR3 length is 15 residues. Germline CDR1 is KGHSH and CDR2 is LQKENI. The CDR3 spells CASSPQQGRGDEQYF. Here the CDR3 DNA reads TGTGCCAGCTCACCACAGCAGGGTCGAGGTGACGAGCAGTACTTC.

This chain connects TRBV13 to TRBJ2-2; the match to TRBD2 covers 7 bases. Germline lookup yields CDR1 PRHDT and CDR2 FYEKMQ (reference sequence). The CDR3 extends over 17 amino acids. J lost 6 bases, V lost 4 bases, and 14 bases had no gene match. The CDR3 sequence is CASSSGVTRERAGELFF. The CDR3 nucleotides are TGTGCCAGCAGCTCCGGGGTAACGCGGGAGAGGGCCGGGGAGCTGTTTTTT.

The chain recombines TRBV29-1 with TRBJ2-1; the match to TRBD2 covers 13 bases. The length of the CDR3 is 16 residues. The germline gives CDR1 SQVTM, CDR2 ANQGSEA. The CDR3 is CPVWGWTSGSYNEQFF. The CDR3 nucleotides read TGCCCCGTCTGGGGTTGGACTAGCGGGAGTTACAATGAGCAGTTCTTC.

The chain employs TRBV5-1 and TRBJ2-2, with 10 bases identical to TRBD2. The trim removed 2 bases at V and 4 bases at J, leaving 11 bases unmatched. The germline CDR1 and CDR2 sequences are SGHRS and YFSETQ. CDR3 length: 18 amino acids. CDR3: CASSFQPTSGSGTGELFF. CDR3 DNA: TGCGCCAGCAGCTTCCAACCGACTAGCGGGTCGGGCACCGGGGAGCTGTTTTTT.

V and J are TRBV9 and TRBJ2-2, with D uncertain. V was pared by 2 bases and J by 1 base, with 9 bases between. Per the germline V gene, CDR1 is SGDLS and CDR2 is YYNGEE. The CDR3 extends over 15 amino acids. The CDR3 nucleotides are TGTGCCAGCAGCGTGATGGGCTGGAACACCGGGGAGCTGTTTTTT. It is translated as CASSVMGWNTGELFF.

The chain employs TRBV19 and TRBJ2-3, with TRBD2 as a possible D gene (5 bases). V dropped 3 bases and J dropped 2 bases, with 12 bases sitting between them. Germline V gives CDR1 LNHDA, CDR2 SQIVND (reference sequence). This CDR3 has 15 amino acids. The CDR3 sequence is CASSISGSLTDTQYF. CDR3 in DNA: TGTGCCAGTAGTATTAGTGGGAGCCTCACAGATACGCAGTATTTT.

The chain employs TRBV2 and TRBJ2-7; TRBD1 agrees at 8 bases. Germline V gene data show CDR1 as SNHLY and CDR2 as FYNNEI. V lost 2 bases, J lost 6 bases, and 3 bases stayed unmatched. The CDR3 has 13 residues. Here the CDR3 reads CASSEQGAGEQYF. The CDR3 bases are TGTGCCAGCAGTGAACAGGGGGCAGGCGAGCAGTACTTC. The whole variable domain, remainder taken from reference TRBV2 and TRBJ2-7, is EPEVTQTPSHQVTQMGQEVILRCVPISNHLYFYWYRQILGQKVEFLVSFYNNEISEKSEIFDDQFSVERPDGSNFTLKIRSTKLEDSAMYFCASSEQGAGEQYFGPGTRLTVT.

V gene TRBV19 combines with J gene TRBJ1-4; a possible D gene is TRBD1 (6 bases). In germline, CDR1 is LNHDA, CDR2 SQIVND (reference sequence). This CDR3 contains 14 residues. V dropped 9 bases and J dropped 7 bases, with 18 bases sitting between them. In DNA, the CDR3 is TGTGCCAGCCGCGACAGGTTGGTGCGTGAAAAACTGTTTTTT. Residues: CASRDRLVREKLFF.

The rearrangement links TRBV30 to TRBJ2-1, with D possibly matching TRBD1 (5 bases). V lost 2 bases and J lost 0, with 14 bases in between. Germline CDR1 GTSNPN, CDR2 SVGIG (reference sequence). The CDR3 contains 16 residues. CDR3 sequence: CAWSPTGLSSYNEQFF. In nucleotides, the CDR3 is TGTGCCTGGAGTCCAACAGGCCTTAGCTCCTACAATGAGCAGTTCTTC.

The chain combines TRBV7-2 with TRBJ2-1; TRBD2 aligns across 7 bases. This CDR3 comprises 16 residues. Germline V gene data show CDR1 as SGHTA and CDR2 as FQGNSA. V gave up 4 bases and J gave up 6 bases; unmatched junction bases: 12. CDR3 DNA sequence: TGTGCCAGCAGCTCATCCCTGGCGGGAGCGTTCAATGAGCAGTTCTTC. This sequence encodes CASSSSLAGAFNEQFF.

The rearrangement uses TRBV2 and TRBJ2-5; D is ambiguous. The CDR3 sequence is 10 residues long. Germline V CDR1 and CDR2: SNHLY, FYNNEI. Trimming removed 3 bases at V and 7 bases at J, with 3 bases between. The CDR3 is CASSDGTQYF. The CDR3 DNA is TGTGCCAGCAGTGACGGGACCCAGTACTTC.

Here the CDR3 reads CASSISGQGTYEQYF. The CDR3 DNA sequence: TGTGCCAGCAGCATCTCGGGACAGGGAACCTACGAGCAGTACTTC. The V and J genes are TRBV5-5 and TRBJ2-7; 9 bases are a match to TRBD1. Germline V gene sequence: CDR1 SGHKS, CDR2 YYEKEE (reference sequence). This CDR3 contains 15 residues. With 4 bases clipped from V and 2 bases from J, the junction kept 7 bases outside the gene matches.

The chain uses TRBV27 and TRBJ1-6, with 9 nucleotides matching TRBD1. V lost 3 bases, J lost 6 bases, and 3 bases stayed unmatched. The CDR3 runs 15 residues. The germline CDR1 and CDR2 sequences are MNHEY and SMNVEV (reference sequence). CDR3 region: CASSFRDRVNSPLHF. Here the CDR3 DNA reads TGTGCCAGCAGTTTCCGGGACAGGGTTAATTCACCCCTCCACTTT.

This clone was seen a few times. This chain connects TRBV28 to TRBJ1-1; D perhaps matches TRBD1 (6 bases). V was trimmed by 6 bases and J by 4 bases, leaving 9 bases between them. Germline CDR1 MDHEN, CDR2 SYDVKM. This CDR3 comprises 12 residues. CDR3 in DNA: TGTGCCAGCAGGACAGGAGGCACTGAAGCTTTCTTT. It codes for CASRTGGTEAFF.

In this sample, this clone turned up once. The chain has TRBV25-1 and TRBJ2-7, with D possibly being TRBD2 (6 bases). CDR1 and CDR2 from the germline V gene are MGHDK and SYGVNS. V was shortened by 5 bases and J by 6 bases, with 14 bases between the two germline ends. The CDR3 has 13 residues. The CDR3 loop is CASSSLLGGEQYF. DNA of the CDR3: TGTGCCAGCAGTTCCTTACTGGGGGGCGAGCAGTACTTC.

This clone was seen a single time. The CDR3 protein is CASRLQGTGNTIYF. Here the CDR3 DNA reads TGTGCCAGCAGATTACAGGGGACTGGAAACACCATATATTTT. The chain joins TRBV7-2 to TRBJ1-3; the match to TRBD1 covers 7 bases. The CDR3 is made up of 14 amino acids. Germline assignment: CDR1 SGHTA and CDR2 FQGNSA. Unmatched junction bases numbered 4, after V lost 6 bases and J lost 2 bases.

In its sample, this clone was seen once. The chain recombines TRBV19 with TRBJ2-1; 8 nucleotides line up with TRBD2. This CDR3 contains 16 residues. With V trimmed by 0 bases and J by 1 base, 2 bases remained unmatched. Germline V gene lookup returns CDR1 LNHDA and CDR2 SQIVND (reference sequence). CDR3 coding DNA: TGTGCCAGTAGTATAGAACCTAGCGGGTCCTACAATGAGCAGTTCTTC. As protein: CASSIEPSGSYNEQFF.

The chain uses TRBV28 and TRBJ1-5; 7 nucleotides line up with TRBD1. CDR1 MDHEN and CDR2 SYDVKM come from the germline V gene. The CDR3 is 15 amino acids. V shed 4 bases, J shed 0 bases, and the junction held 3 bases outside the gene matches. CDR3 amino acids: CASSWDSNSNQPQHF. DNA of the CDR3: TGTGCCAGCAGTTGGGACAGTAATAGCAATCAGCCCCAGCATTTT.

Here the CDR3 reads CASSDPGLAVETQYF. DNA of the CDR3: TGTGCCAGCAGTGATCCCGGACTTGCGGTAGAGACCCAGTACTTC. The chain couples TRBV2 to TRBJ2-5; D may be TRBD2 (5 bases). Trimming took 3 bases from V and 4 from J, leaving 15 bases between them. The CDR3 is made up of 15 amino acids. Germline lookup yields CDR1 SNHLY and CDR2 FYNNEI.

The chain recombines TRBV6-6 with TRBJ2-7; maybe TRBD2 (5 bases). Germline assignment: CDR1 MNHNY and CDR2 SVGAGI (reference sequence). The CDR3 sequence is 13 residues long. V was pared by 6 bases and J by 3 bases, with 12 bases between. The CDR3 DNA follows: TGTGCCAGCAGGCGCCCCGGGGACTACGAGCAGTACTTC. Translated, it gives CASRRPGDYEQYF.

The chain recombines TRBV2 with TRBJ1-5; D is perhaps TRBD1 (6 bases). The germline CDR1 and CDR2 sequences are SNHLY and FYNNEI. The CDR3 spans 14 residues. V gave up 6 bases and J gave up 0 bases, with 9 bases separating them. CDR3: CASRRDISNQPQHF. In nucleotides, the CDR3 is TGTGCCAGCAGGAGGGACATTAGCAATCAGCCCCAGCATTTT.

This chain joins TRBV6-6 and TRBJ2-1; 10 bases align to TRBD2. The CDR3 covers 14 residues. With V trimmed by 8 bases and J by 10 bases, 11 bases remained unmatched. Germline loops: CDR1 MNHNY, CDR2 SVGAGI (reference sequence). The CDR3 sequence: CASGFGTSVPEQFF. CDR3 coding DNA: TGTGCCAGCGGTTTTGGGACTAGCGTTCCGGAGCAGTTCTTC.

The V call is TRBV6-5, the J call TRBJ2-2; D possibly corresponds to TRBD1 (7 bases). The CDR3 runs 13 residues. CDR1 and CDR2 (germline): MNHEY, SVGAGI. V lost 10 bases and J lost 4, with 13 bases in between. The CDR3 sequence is CATGGLSTGELFF. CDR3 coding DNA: TGTGCCACAGGGGGGTTGAGCACCGGGGAGCTGTTTTTT.

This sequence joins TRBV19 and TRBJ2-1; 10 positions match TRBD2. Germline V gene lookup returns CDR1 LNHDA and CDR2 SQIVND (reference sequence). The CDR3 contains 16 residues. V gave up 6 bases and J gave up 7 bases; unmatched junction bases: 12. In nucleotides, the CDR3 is TGTGCCAGTAGGGACCCACTAGCGGGATGGGGGAATGAGCAGTTCTTC. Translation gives CASRDPLAGWGNEQFF.

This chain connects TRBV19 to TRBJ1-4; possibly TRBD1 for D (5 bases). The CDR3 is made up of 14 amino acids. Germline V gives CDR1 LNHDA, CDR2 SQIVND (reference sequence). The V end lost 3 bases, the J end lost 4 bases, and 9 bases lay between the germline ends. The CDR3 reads CASSISQVNEKLFF. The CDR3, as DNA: TGTGCCAGTAGTATTTCACAGGTTAATGAAAAACTGTTTTTT. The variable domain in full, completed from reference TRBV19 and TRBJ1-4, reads DGGITQSPKYLFRKEGQNVTLSCEQNLNHDAMYWYRQDPGQGLRLIYYSQIVNDFQKGDIAEGYSVSREKKESFPLTVTSAQKNPTAFYLCASSISQVNEKLFFGSGTQLSVL.